This paragraph reports one T cell receptor beta chain. Its antigen is currently not known. No base quality information exists; no much larger clone differs at one position. CDR1 is given as GTSNPN and CDR2 as SVGIG, both from the germline V gene (reference sequence). Measured from the cysteine to the phenylalanine, the CDR3 is 13 residues long. The kept DNA is CDR3 alone, 39 bases in frame from the first base. Trimming takes 8 bases off V and 6 bases off J; junction bases not matched to a gene: 9. Library method: the immunoSEQ multiplex PCR assay. A mixture of 60 forward primers for TCR Vbeta segments and 13 reverse primers for TCR Jbeta segments was used in the multiplex PCR. The CDR3 region of rearranged TCR beta genes was amplified from genomic DNA by a multiplex PCR assay. On the Illumina HiSeq System, the amplified TCR beta libraries were sequenced as 87-base-pair reads. As for the authors' bioinformatics: Across the 600 to 700 repertoires, a later analysis counted 80 million or so unique TCR beta chains, 8.5 million to 12 million of which were shared by at least two donors. A nearest-neighbor algorithm error-corrected the raw reads and collapsed the reads into unique sequences, merging closely related sequences to remove PCR and sequencing errors. Alignment of CDR3 sequences to IMGT reference sequences was used to assign V, D and J gene segments. For a sequence to be retained, a match of at least six nucleotides to both a V gene segment and a J gene segment was required. Rearrangements were called productive when the CDR3 lacked stop codons and stayed in frame with V and J; all others were non-productive. Following IMGT convention, CDR3 was defined as the stretch from the second conserved V-encoded cysteine up to the conserved J-encoded phenylalanine. In an earlier analysis of roughly 610 of the donors, sequences lacking an unambiguous match to a single V gene segment were excluded. An earlier analysis of several hundred of the donors called V segments functional above 56.7% productive rearrangements and segregating when the between-donor standard deviation exceeded 5%. A statistical classification framework was built to diagnose cytomegalovirus status from the catalog of TCR beta chain sequences. In a later analysis, TCR nucleotide sequences were compared against IMGT/GENE-DB human TR gene sequences so that V and J genes could be assigned. Using the TCRdist pipeline, a later analysis assigned CDR3 sequences along with most-parsimonious VDJ recombination scenarios. A later analysis defined each TCR beta chain by its CDR3 amino acid sequence plus V-gene family, and excluded reads lacking a unique V-gene family. As a way to deal with suspected cross-contamination and a sequencing artifact, a later analysis dropped 640 or so nucleotide sequences that were highly shared and had low generation probability. In a later analysis, a clonal expansion index was calculated for each public chain from normalized within-repertoire ranks of inferred template counts. In a later analysis, generation probabilities were computed using a VDJ recombination model fitted to out-of-frame rearrangements, and the results were checked against IGoR. In a later analysis, TCR-TCR, TCR-HLA and TCR-CMV co-occurrence was scored with hypergeometric tests, and a repertoire-size bias correction was applied to TCR pairs. False discovery rates were estimated in a later analysis by permuting HLA or CMV assignments 20 times. A later analysis grouped co-occurring TCRs with DBSCAN, adding TCRdist sequence similarity when clustering within HLA-allele-positive subsets. For co-occurrence clustering, repertoires with fewer than 30,000 or more than 120,000 public chains were excluded, along with about five repertoires with anomalous nucleotide sharing. Not all clones reach the TCRdb copy of this immuneACCESS table, which keeps in-frame sequences only. Checked studies attribute under half of the gap to unresolved V genes and leave the rest unexplained. V, J and clone size were drawn from that table, and D and trimming were deduced from the DNA. This sample comprises some 170,000 clones, roughly 87% of them detected only once. Clones ranked in the top ten supply about 4% of the sample.

This entry belongs to a study of cytomegalovirus exposure and HLA in healthy donors (dated by TCRdb to 2017 to 2019). With regard to the full study: In an earlier analysis of roughly 500 of the donors, under 300 Gb of sequence data and 90 million to 120 million unique TCR beta sequences from roughly 190 million T cells were reported. Approximately 330 gigabases of sequencing data and around 90 million unique TCR sequences made up an early release that covered several hundred HLA-typed donors. Of the 398 genotyped donors, around 81% fell in the genetic ancestry cluster associated with self-reported Caucasian donors. The study aimed to test whether signatures of past pathogen exposure could be identified by cataloging public T cell receptors. Using immunosequencing, the study profiled T cell repertoires from 550 to 750 subjects and related those repertoires to cytomegalovirus serostatus. Besides the first cohort of hundreds of subjects, a separate validation cohort made up of roughly 120 different subjects was used. High-throughput TCR immunosequencing, statistical association of individual TCRs with disease status, and machine learning were combined to predict cytomegalovirus infection status. A later analysis re-examined previously published TCR beta repertoires from 500 to 700 donors and added high-resolution HLA genotyping to investigate patterns of TCR occurrence. Rather than drawing on any new phenotypic data, the later analysis identified candidate immune exposures from TCR beta sequences and the way those sequences occurred across donors. An earlier analysis of several hundred of the donors used high-throughput TCR beta sequencing to judge whether each TCR beta V gene segment behaved as functional or pseudogenic. Alongside the repertoire data, information on donor age, sex, ethnicity and CMV serostatus was compiled. Genome-wide SNP genotypes for about 65% of the roughly 670 donors were used in a later genetic analysis, which treated that subset as a discovery cohort. All discovery cohort repertoires had been generated on a single sequencing platform. HLA typing covered class I and class II loci at four-digit resolution. Typing coverage varied by locus: about 620-630 donors for A, B, C, DRB1 and DQB1; approximately 560 for DQA1; more than 600 for DPA1; under 490 for DPB1. Roughly 5 DR-DQ haplotypes were handled as single units for association and clustering because linkage in the cohort was strong. Among several hundred genotyped donors of the cohort, an average of about 220,000 unique TCR beta nucleotide sequences was sequenced per donor, of which 15% to 20% were non-productive. General conclusions and limits of the study: In a later analysis, more than 15,000 TCR beta sequences were associated with specific HLA alleles at a false discovery rate of 0.05. A later analysis found that most CMV-associated TCR beta chains appeared HLA-restricted, with HLA associations seemingly driven largely by CMV exposure. Strong co-occurrence of HLA alleles, especially DR and DQ, made assigning TCR associations to individual alleles difficult. This cohort had only TCR beta chains sequenced, and the lack of alpha or paired-chain data limited which features could be detected. HLA typing was unavailable for some donors at each locus, so association tests used only the typed subset. Broadly in line with IMGT annotations, most TCR beta V segments showed up in productive rearrangements about 87% or about 30% of the time in an earlier analysis of a few hundred of the donors. In a later analysis, TCR association rates were found to vary across HLA loci, with the most associated TCRs seen for DRB1 alleles and the fewest for HLA-C alleles. A further reported finding was that TCR beta sequences accurately predicted the HLA-A and HLA-B alleles for most subjects in the first cohort. In vitro tests confirmed that three of the cytomegalovirus-associated TCR beta chains recognize cytomegalovirus antigens. CMV serostatus was the only immune exposure information available for the cohort. Roughly uniform sequencing depth across donors was assumed in presence/absence analyses, although this assumption may not hold. V-gene and J-gene trimming of TCR beta chains was associated with a missense DCLRE1C variant in a later genetic analysis, and the association was replicated in an independent cohort. The study gave a list of about 170 TCR beta chains associated with cytomegalovirus. A cluster of highly shared sequence variants was judged likely to be a technical artifact of the sequencing pipeline. In a later analysis, HLA-associated TCR beta chains showed more clonal expansion and lower generation probabilities than non-associated chains that were equally common. Most TCR sequences were seen in very few donors, while some public TCRs were found in many individuals. According to the authors, the approach could potentially be generalized to other disease states and immunological phenotypes. In both the original and validation cohorts, the classifier was reported to diagnose cytomegalovirus status with high specificity and sensitivity. Compared with the approximately 710-donor mean, donors in an Asian-associated ancestry cluster had fewer N-insertions in productive TCRs, according to a later genetic analysis. Correlated functional status among segregating V segments might reflect linkage disequilibrium, but an unknown experimental factor could not be ruled out. Because the 87-base-pair reads could not distinguish some IMGT-functional V segments, including TRBV6-2 and TRBV6-3, those segments were excluded. Because counts were too low, 15 to 20 rarely observed V segments, including chromosome 9 orphons, were left out of the earlier analysis of 587 of the donors. A later analysis reported that several top co-occurrence clusters appeared linked to parvovirus B19, influenza, CMV and Epstein-Barr virus.

The cohort was made up of roughly 670 healthy bone marrow donors. At the time of sampling, every cohort member was nominally healthy, though immune exposures that went unrecorded were likely present. The donor tested CMV seropositive, placing the donor among the 289 seropositive members of the cohort. Every donor gave a peripheral blood sample, and the peripheral blood mononuclear cells from that sample were used for TCR beta sequencing. The Qiagen DNeasy Blood Extraction Kit was used to extract genomic DNA from the blood cell samples. This receptor was identified in a man between 50 and 59 years old in good health and CMV-seropositive. Here the chain combines TRBV30 and TRBJ1-2; the central 10 bases match TRBD1. The sample taken for sequencing was PBMCs. The CDR3 is CAARNDRGHGYTF. The nucleotide sequence reads as follows: TGTGCCGCGCGAAATGACAGGGGGCATGGCTACACCTTC.